This T cell receptor beta chain originates from a study of blood T cell repertoires in COVID-19. Patients from Seattle were sampled longitudinally, starting during active infection. Between the trimmed V and J ends, which lost 0 bases and 0 bases, there was a span of 13 bases. Germline assignment: CDR1 SGDLS and CDR2 YYNGEE. CDR3 length: 16 residues. Repertoires were generated with immunoSEQ multiplex PCR, while TCRdb's copy carries only in-frame clones and drops some. The sample consists of around 140,000 clones, about 88% of them appearing once. Sample: peripheral blood. The TCR was taken from a human donor with COVID-19, enrolled during active disease. The donor label of this sample is uncertain. V gene TRBV9 combines with J gene TRBJ2-7; D perhaps matches TRBD1 (6 bases). CDR3 nucleotides: TGTGCCAGCAGCGTAGCTTTAGGGGGTCACTCCTACGAGCAGTACTTC. Translation: CASSVALGGHSYEQYF.